The clone carrying this TCR beta chain was seen a handful of times. Its specificity is unknown. Since all of the isolated RNA was reverse transcribed, expressed TCRB transcripts were what got sequenced. Only in-frame clones appear in the TCRdb table, and some are missing; sequencing was by immunoSEQ multiplex PCR. Among approximately 730,000 clones listed, around an eighth were seen once. The entry originates in a study of beta chain features in type 1 diabetes. Trimming pared 5 bases from V and 5 bases from J, leaving 12 bases between. Looked up from germline, CDR1 is SGHTA and CDR2 is FQGNSA. The CDR3 has 13 amino acids. Whole-study results and caveats: Researchers reported that naive, central memory and Treg TCRB repertoires appeared more similar in patients than in healthy donors. TCRB CDR3 length was moderately but significantly reduced in all four CD4+ subsets of Type 1 diabetes patients.

This chain connects TRBV7-2 to TRBJ1-1; D is ambiguous. Sequences were obtained from naive CD4+ T cells from blood. The sequence was collected from a man in his late teens or twenties with type 1 diabetes. DNA of the CDR3: TGTGCCAGCAGCGTCCGTGGGAGGACTGAAGCTTTCTTT. Its protein product is CASSVRGRTEAFF.